Shown below are 7 T cell receptor beta chains from a single sample sequenced in a study of identical twins. From the 5' RACE reads, TCRdb called clonotypes with MiXCR, one entry per CDR3 protein. Of just under 550,000 distinct CDR3 sequences listed, 15% are singletons. A further study also used this sample, focusing on yellow fever vaccine responses in identical twins.

Sequenced material: CD4+ T cells sorted from blood. The receptors derive from a woman under 30 in good health.

This clonotype appeared a few times. The V gene is TRBV3-1, the J gene TRBJ2-1; 15 nucleotides agree with TRBD2. The CDR3 has 17 amino acids. The junction had 4 bases not matched to a gene; V was cut back by 0 bases and J by 7 bases. Germline V CDR1 and CDR2: LGHDT, YNNKEL (reference sequence). The chain's CDR3 is CASSQEGLAGGANEQFF. As DNA, the CDR3 is TGTGCCAGCAGCCAAGAAGGACTAGCGGGAGGGGCTAATGAGCAGTTCTTC.

The V and J genes are TRBV29-1 and TRBJ2-3; D not certain. Trimming took off 2 bases at V and 0 bases at J, with 9 bases between the two ends. The CDR3 runs to 14 residues. Germline V lookup: CDR1 SQVTM, CDR2 ANQGSEA. The CDR3 bases are TGCAGCGTTGAAACACTCCCCAGCACAGATACGCAGTATTTT. This gives the protein CSVETLPSTDTQYF.

This clonotype has just a few counts. V gene TRBV6-4 combines with J gene TRBJ2-3; 9 bases are shared with TRBD1. J was trimmed by 4 bases and V by 6 bases; bases with no gene match: 5. The CDR3 runs to 14 residues. Germline-derived CDR1 and CDR2 are MRHNA and SNTAGT. The CDR3 nucleotides are TGTGCCAGCAGACCACAGGGGGCATCAGATACGCAGTATTTT. This codes for CASRPQGASDTQYF.

V and J are TRBV3-1 and TRBJ2-1; 13 bases fit TRBD2. CDR3 length: 15 residues. Germline assignment: CDR1 LGHDT and CDR2 YNNKEL (reference sequence). V was clipped by 6 bases and J by 10 bases; unmatched bases: 9. The CDR3 DNA sequence: TGTGCCAGCAGGAGGACTAGCGGGAGTCCAGGGGAGCAGTTCTTC. Translation gives CASRRTSGSPGEQFF.

This clonotype was recorded a few times. CDR3 nucleotide sequence: TGTGCCAGCAGCTTAGACAGGTCTCGGGGCGAGCAGTACGTC. As protein: CASSLDRSRGEQYV. The genes are TRBV11-2 and TRBJ2-7, with a possible D match to TRBD2 (5 bases). Germline assignment: CDR1 SGHAT and CDR2 FQNNGV. Trimming cost V 0 bases and J 6 bases, with 12 bases left between them. CDR3 size: 14 residues.

The V call is TRBV18, the J call TRBJ2-1; D possibly corresponds to TRBD1 (6 bases). Trimming took 1 base from V and 3 from J, leaving 16 bases between them. CDR1 is KGHSH and CDR2 is LQKENI in the germline V gene. This CDR3 comprises 17 residues. CDR3 amino acids: CASSPLVGQGFYNEQFF. DNA of the CDR3: TGTGCCAGCTCACCACTGGTCGGCCAGGGGTTCTACAATGAGCAGTTCTTC.

There are a few counts of this clonotype. The chain uses TRBV7-6 and TRBJ2-7, with 8 bases that match TRBD2. Germline V lookup: CDR1 SGHVS, CDR2 FNYEAQ. The V segment lost 4 bases and the J segment 2 bases; nucleotides outside the gene matches: 7. This CDR3 region has 15 residues. Here the CDR3 reads CASSSQGLDTYEQYF. CDR3 sequence (DNA): TGTGCCAGCAGCTCCCAGGGACTAGACACCTACGAGCAGTACTTC.